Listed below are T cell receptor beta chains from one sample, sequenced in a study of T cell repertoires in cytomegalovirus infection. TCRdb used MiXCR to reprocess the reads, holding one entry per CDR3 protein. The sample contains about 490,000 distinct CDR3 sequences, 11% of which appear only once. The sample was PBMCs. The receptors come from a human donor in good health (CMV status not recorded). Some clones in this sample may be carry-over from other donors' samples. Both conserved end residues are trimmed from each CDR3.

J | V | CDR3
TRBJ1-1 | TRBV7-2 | ASSLLGTDTEAF
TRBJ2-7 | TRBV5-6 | ASMPGLGNREQY
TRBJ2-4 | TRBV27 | ASSKDKSKNIQY
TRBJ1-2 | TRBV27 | ASTGRDSHGYT
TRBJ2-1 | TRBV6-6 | ASSDPGLALDNEQF
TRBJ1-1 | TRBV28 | ASSLPRGVTVSEAF
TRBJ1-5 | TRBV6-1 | ASRDGAQPQH
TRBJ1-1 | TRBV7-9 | ASGRETEAF
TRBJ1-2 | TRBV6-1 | ASSEVVGRLYGYT
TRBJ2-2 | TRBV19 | ASSIGTGGLGELF
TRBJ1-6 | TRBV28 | ASSGGTGGGSPLH
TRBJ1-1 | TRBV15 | ATSRGRLQPPL
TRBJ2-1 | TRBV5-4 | ASSLPSGSSEQF
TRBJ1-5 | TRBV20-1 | SARDSTVGQPNQPQH
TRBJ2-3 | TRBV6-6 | ASSYGTISTDTQY
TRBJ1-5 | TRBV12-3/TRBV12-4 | ASSFGTVGPQH
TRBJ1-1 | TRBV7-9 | ASSAWGNTEAF
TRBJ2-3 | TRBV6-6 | ASSYPSWLAGDPDTQY
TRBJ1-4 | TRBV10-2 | ATRDRSNEKLF
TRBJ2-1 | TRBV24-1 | ATSDWTSGRAAYNEQF
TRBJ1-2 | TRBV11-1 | ASSLPPGQNNYGYT
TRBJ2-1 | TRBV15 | ATSRDRLVTDEQF
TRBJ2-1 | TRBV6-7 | ASSNREAPGNGYNEQF
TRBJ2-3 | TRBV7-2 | ASSLVGGPSTDTQY
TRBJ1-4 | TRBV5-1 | ASTGGQAANEKLF
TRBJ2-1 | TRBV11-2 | ASSLGQGPNEQF
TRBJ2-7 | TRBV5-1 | ASSLEGLTYTSSYEQY
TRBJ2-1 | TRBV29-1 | SVGQNNEQF
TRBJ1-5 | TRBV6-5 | ASSYRGSNQPQH
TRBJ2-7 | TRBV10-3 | AISENRAAYEQY
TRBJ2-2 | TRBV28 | ASRPLAGLGGGELF
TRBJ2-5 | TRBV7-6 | ASSIKVPGETQY
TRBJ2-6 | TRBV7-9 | ASSRGTGDSGANVLT
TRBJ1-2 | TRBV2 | ASSETQGENYGYT
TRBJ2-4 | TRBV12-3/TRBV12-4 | ASSSMGIAKNIQY
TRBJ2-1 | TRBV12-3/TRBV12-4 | ASSPHSGLNEQF
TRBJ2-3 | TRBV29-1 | SVLDSPSTDTQY
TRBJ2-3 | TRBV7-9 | ASSRAGSSTDTQY
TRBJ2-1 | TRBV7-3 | ASSFGQDYNEQF
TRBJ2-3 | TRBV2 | ASSVGTGRTNTQY
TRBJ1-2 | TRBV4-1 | ASSQGVSYGYT
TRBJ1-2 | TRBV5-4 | ASRLQGEGYT
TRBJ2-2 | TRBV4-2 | ASSQTRADNTGELF
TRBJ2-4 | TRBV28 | ASSSTYLDRENIQY
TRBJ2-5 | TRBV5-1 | ASEPGQGAGTQY
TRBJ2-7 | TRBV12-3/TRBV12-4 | ASLRTGRSYEQY
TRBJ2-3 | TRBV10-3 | AISSTDTQY
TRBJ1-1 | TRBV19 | ASTTRQGGRTEAF